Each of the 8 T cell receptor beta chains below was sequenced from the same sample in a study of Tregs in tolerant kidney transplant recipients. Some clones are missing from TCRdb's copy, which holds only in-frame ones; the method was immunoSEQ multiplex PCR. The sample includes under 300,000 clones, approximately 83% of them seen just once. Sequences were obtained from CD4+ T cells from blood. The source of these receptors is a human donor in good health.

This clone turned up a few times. The CDR3 is CASSLEGTGAYEQYF. The CDR3 DNA sequence: TGCGCCAGCAGCTTGGAGGGGACAGGGGCCTACGAGCAGTACTTC. This rearrangement joins TRBV5-1 to TRBJ2-7, with 10 bases fitting TRBD1. The germline V gene has CDR1 SGHRS and CDR2 YFSETQ. J lost 2 bases, V lost 0 bases, and 2 bases had no gene match. This CDR3 region has 15 residues. Based on the CDR3 plus reference TRBV5-1 and TRBJ2-7, the full variable domain is KAGVTQTPRYLIKTRGQQVTLSCSPISGHRSVSWYQQTPGQGLQFLFEYFSETQRNKGNFPGRFSGRQFSNSRSEMNVSTLELGDSALYLCASSLEGTGAYEQYFGPGTRLTVT.

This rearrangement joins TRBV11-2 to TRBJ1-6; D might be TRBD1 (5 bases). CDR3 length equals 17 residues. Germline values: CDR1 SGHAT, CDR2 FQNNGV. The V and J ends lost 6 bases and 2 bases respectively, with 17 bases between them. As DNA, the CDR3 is TGTGCCAGCAGAGCACCGGGACGGTTGCCCTATAATTCACCCCTCCACTTT. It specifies CASRAPGRLPYNSPLHF.

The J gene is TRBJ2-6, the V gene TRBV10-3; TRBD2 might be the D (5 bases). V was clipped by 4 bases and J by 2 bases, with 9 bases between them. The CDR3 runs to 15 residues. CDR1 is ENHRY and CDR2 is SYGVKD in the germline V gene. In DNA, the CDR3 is TGTGCCATCAGTGCATCAGCGGCTGGGGCCAACGTCCTGACTTTC. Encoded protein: CAISASAAGANVLTF.

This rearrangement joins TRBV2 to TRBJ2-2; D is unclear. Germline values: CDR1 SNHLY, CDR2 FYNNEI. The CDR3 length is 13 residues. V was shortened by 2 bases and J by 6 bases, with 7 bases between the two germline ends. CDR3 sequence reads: CASSELLPGELFF. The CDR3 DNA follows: TGTGCCAGCAGTGAACTACTCCCCGGGGAGCTGTTTTTT.

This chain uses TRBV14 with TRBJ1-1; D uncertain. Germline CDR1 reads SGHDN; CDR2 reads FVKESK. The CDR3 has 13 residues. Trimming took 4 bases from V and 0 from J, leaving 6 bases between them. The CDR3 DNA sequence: TGTGCCAGCAGCCTCGGATTGAACACTGAAGCTTTCTTT. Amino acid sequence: CASSLGLNTEAFF.

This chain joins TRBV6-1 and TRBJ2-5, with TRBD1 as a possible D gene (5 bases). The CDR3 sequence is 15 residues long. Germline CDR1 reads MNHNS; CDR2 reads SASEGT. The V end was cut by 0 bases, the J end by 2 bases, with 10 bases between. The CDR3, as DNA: TGTGCCAGCAGTGAAGCGTCCGCAGGGCAAGAGACCCAGTACTTC. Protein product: CASSEASAGQETQYF.

For the CDR3, the DNA is TGTGCCAGCAACGGGGGACAGGGGTATCAGCCCCAGCATTTT. Amino acid sequence: CASNGGQGYQPQHF. The rearrangement joins TRBV6-1 to TRBJ1-5, with TRBD1 matching 10 bases. Germline CDR1 and CDR2: MNHNS and SASEGT. CDR3 length equals 14 residues. J lost 5 bases, V lost 7 bases, and 5 bases had no gene match.

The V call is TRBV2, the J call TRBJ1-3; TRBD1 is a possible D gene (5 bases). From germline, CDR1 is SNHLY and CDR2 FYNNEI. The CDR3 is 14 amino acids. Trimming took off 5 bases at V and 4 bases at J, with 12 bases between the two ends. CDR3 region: CASSLGVSGNTIYF. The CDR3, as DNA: TGTGCCAGCAGTTTAGGGGTGTCCGGAAACACCATATATTTT.